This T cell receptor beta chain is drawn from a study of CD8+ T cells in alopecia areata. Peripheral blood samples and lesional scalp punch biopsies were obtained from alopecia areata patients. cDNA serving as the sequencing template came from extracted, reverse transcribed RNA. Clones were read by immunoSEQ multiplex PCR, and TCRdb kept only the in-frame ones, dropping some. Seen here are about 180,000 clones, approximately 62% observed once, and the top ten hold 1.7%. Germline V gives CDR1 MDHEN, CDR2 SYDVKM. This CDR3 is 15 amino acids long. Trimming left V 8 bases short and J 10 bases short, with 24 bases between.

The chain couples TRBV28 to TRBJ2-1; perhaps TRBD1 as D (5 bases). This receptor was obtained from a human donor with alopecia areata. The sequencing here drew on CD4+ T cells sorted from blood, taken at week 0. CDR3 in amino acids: CASGLFGHPGREQFF. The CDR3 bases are TGTGCCAGCGGCCTCTTCGGACATCCAGGCAGAGAGCAGTTCTTC.